This TCR beta chain appears in the sequencing data of a study of cytomegalovirus exposure and HLA in healthy donors. Whole-study results and caveats: The study put under 200 TCR beta chains on its list as cytomegalovirus-associated. When analyzed later, a missense DCLRE1C variant was found to be linked to TCR beta V- and J-gene trimming.

V lost 6 bases and J lost 5; bases outside the gene matches: 5. Germline V gives CDR1 SNHLY, CDR2 FYNNEI. This CDR3 is built from 13 residues. The study ran its PCR with 60 Vbeta and 13 Jbeta primers. In the original processing: Roughly 11 million shared chains were among about 80 million unique TCR beta chains counted in a later analysis. Produced via immunoSEQ multiplex PCR; TCRdb's table is partial and in-frame only. The V and J calls and clone size come from that table; D and trimming were worked out from the DNA. In total, the table holds about 160,000 clones. Concerning this clone: Its antigen is not identified.

V gene TRBV2 combines with J gene TRBJ1-1, with 8 positions matching TRBD1. Sequenced: PBMCs. This TCR was recovered from a woman aged 60-75 years in good health and CMV-seronegative. The CDR3 here is CASSYGQGTEAFF. In nucleotides, the CDR3 is TGTGCCAGCAGCTATGGACAGGGTACTGAAGCTTTCTTT.